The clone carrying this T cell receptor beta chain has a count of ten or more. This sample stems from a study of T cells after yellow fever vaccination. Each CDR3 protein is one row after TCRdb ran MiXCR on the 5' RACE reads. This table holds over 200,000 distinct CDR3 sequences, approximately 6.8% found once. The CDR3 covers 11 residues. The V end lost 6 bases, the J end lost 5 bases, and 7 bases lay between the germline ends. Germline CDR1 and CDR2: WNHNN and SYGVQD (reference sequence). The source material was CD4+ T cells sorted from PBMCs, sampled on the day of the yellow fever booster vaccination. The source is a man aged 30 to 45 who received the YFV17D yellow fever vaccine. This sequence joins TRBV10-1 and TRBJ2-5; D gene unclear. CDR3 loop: CASRPAETQYF. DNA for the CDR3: TGCGCCAGCAGACCTGCGGAGACCCAGTACTTC.